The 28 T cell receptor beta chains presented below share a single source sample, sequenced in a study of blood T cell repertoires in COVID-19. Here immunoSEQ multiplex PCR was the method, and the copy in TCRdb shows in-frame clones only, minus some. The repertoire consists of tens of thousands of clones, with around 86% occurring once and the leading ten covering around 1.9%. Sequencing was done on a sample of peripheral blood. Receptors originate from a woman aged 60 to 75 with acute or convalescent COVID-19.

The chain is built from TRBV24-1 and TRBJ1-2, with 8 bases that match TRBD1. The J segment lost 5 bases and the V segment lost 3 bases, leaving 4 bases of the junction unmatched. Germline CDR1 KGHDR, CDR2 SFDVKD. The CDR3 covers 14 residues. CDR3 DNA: TGTGCCACCAGTGATCGGACAGGGATGTATGGCTACACCTTC. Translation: CATSDRTGMYGYTF.

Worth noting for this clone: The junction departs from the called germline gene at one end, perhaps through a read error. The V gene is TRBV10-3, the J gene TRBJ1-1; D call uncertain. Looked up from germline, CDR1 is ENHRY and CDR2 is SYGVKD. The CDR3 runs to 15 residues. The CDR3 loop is CAISQSSHGSAEAFF. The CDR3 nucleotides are TGTGCCATCAGTCAGTCCTCGCATGGTAGCGCTGAAGCTTTCTTT.

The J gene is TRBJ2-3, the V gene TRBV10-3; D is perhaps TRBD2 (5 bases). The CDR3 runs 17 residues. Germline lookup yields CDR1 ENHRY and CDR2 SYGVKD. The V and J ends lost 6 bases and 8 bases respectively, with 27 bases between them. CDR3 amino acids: CAISLRELGRSGGTQYF. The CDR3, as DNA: TGTGCCATCAGCCTAAGGGAACTAGGGCGGTCGGGTGGTACGCAGTATTTT.

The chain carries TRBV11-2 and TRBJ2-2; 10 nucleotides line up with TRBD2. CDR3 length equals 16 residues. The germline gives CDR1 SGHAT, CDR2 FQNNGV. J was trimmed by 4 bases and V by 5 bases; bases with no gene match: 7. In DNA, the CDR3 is TGTGCCAGCAGCACTAGCGGGACTTCGGGCACCGGGGAGCTGTTTTTT. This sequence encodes CASSTSGTSGTGELFF.

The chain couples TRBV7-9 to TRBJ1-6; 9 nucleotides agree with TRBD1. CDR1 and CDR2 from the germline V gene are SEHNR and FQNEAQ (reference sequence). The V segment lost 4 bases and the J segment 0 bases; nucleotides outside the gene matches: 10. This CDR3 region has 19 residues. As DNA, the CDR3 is TGTGCCAGCAGCTCGGGACAGGGCGCCGCTAGCTCCTATAATTCACCCCTCCACTTT. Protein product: CASSSGQGAASSYNSPLHF. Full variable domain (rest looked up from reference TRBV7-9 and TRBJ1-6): DTGVSQNPRHKITKRGQNVTFRCDPISEHNRLYWYRQTLGQGPEFLTYFQNEAQLEKSRLLSDRFSAERPKGSFSTLEIQRTEQGDSAMYLCASSSGQGAASSYNSPLHFGNGTRLTVT.

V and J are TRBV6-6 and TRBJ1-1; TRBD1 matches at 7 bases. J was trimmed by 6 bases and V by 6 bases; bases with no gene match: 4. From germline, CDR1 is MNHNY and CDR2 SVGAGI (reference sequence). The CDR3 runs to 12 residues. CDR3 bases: TGTGCCAGCAGCTCCGGACAGGCTGAAGCTTTCTTT. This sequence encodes CASSSGQAEAFF.

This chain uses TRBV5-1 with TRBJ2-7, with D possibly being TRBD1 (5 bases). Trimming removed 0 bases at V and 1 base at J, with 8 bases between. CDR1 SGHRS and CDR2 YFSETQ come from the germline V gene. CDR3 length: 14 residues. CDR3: CASSLDQGSYEQYF. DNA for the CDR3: TGCGCCAGCAGCTTGGACCAGGGTTCCTACGAGCAGTACTTC.

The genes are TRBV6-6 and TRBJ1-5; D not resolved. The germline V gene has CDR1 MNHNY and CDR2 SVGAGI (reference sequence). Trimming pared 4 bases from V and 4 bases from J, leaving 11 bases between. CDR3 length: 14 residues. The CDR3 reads CASSSFRENQPQHF. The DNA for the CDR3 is TGTGCCAGCAGTTCATTTAGGGAGAATCAGCCCCAGCATTTT.

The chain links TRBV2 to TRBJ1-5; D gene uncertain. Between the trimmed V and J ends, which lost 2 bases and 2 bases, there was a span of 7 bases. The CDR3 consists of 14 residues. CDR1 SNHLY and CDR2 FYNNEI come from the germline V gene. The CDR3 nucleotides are TGTGCCAGCAGTGAATCGTTTGGCAATCAGCCCCAGCATTTT. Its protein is CASSESFGNQPQHF.

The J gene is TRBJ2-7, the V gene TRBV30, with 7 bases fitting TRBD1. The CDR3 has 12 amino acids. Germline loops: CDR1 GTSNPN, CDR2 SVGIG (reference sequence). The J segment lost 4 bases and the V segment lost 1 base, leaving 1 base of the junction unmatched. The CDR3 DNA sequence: TGTGCCTGGAGTGAACAGGGGTACGAGCAGTACTTC. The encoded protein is CAWSEQGYEQYF.

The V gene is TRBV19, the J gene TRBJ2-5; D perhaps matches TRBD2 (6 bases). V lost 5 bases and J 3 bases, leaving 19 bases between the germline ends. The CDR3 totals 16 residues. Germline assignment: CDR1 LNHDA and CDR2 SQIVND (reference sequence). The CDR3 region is CASSPPPGLPKETQYF. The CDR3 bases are TGTGCCAGTAGTCCCCCACCGGGACTTCCTAAAGAGACCCAGTACTTC.

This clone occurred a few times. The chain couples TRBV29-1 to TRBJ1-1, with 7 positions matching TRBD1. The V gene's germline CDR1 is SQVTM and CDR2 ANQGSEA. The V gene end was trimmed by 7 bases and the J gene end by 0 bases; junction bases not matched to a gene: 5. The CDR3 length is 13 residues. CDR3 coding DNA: TGCAGCGCTGACAGGGAGGTGAACACTGAAGCTTTCTTT. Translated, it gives CSADREVNTEAFF. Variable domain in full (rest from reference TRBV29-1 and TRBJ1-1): SAVISQKPSRDICQRGTSLTIQCQVDSQVTMMFWYRQQPGQSLTLIATANQGSEATYESGFVIDKFPISRPNLTFSTLTVSNMSPEDSSIYLCSADREVNTEAFFGQGTRLTVV.

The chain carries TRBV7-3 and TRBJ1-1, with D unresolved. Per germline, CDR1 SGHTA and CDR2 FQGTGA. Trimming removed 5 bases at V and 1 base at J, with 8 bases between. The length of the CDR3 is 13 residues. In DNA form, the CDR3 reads TGTGCCAGCAGCAAATCCAGGAACACTGAAGCTTTCTTT. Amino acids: CASSKSRNTEAFF.

This chain's CDR3 is CAISEGGEPYNSPLHF. The CDR3 DNA is TGTGCCATCAGTGAAGGGGGAGAACCCTATAATTCACCCCTCCACTTT. The chain links TRBV10-3 to TRBJ1-6; D is perhaps TRBD1 (6 bases). Germline CDR1 is ENHRY and CDR2 is SYGVKD. This CDR3 has 16 amino acids. Trimming removed 3 bases from V and 2 bases from J, with 11 bases in between.

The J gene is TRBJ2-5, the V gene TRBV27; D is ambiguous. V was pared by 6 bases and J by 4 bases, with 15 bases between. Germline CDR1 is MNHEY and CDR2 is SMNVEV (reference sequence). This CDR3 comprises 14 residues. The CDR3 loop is CASSPVDGGETQYF. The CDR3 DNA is TGTGCCAGCAGCCCGGTCGATGGTGGAGAGACCCAGTACTTC.

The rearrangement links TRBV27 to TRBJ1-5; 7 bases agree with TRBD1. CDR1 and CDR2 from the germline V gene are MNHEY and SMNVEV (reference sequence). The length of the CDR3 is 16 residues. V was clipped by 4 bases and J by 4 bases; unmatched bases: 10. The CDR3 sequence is CASSSDRKGSNQPQHF. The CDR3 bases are TGTGCCAGCAGTTCGGACAGGAAGGGGAGTAATCAGCCCCAGCATTTT.

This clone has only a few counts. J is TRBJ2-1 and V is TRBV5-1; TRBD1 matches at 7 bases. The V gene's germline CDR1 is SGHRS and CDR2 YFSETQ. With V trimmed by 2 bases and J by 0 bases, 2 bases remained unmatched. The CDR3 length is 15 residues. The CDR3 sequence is CASSLRDSSYNEQFF. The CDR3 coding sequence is TGCGCCAGCAGCTTAAGGGACAGCTCCTACAATGAGCAGTTCTTC.

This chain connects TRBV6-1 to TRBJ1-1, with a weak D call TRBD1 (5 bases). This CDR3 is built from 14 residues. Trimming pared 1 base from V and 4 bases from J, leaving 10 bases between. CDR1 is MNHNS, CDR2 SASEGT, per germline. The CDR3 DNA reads TGTGCCAGCAGTGAAGTGGGGGGTATCACTGAAGCTTTCTTT. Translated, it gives CASSEVGGITEAFF.

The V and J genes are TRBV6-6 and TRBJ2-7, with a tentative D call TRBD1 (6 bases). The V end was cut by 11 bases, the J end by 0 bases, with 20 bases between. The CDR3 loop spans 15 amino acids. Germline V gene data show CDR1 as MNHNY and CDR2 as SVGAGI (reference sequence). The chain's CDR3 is CAVQNRVAGSYEQYF. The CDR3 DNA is TGTGCCGTCCAAAACAGGGTGGCGGGCTCCTACGAGCAGTACTTC.

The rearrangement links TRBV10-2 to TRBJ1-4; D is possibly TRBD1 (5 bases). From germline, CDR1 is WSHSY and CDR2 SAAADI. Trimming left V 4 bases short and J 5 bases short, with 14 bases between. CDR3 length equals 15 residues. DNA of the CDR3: TGCGCCAGCAGTGTAGCCCTCAGGGCGAATGAAAAACTGTTTTTT. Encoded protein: CASSVALRANEKLFF.

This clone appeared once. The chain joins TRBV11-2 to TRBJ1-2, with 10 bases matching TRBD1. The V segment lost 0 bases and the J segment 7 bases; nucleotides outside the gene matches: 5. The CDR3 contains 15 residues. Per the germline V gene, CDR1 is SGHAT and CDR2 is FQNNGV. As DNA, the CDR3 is TGTGCCAGCAGCTTAGATGGGAGGACAGGGGGTGGCTACACCTTC. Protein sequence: CASSLDGRTGGGYTF.

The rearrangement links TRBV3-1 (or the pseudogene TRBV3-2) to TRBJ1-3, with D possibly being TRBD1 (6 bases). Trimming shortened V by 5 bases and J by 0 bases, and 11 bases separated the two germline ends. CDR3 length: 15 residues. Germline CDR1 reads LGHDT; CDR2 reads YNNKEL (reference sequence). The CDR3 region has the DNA TGTGCCAGCAGCACGACAGGCTACTCTGGAAACACCATATATTTT. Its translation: CASSTTGYSGNTIYF.

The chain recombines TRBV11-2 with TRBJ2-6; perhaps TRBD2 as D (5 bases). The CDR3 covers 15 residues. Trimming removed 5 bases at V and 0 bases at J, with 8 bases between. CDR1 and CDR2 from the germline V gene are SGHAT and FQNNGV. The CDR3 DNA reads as TGTGCCAGCAGCGGAGAGGGCTCTGGGGCCAACGTCCTGACTTTC. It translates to CASSGEGSGANVLTF.

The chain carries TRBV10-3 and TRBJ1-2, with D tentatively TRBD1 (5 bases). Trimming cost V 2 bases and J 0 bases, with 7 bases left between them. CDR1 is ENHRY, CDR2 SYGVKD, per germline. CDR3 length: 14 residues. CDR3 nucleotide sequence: TGTGCCATCAGTGAGGCAGGGTCTAACTATGGCTACACCTTC. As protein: CAISEAGSNYGYTF.

The CDR3 spells CASSRERGRYYEQYF. CDR3 in DNA: TGTGCCAGCAGCCGGGAGCGGGGGAGATACTACGAGCAGTACTTC. This chain joins TRBV4-2 and TRBJ2-7, with TRBD2 matching 8 bases. CDR1 is LGHNA and CDR2 is YNFKEQ in the germline V gene. The V and J ends lost 4 bases and 3 bases, in that order; junction bases with no gene match: 8. The CDR3 runs to 15 residues.

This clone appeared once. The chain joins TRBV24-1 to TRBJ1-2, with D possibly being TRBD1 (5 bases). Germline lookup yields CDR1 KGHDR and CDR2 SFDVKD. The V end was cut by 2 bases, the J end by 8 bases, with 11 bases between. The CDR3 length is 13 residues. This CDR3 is CATSDSRRDGYTF. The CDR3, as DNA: TGTGCCACCAGTGATTCTCGGAGGGACGGCTACACCTTC.

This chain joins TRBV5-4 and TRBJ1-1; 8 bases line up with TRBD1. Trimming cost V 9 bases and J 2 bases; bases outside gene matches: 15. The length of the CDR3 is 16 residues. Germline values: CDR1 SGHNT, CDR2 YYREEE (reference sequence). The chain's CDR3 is CATLSSVTGANTEAFF. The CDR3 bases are TGTGCCACTTTGTCGTCAGTGACAGGGGCCAACACTGAAGCTTTCTTT. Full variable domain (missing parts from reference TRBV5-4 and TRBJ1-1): ETGVTQSPTHLIKTRGQQVTLRCSSQSGHNTVSWYQQALGQGPQFIFQYYREEENGRGNFPPRFSGLQFPNYSSELNVNALELDDSALYLCATLSSVTGANTEAFFGQGTRLTVV.

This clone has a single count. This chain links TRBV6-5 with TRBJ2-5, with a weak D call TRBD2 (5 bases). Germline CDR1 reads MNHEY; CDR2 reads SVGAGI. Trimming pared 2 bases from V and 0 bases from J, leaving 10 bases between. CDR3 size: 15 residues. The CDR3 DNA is TGTGCCAGCAGTTACGGCGGGTCGAACCAAGAGACCCAGTACTTC. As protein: CASSYGGSNQETQYF.